This record covers a single T cell receptor beta chain. As yet, its antigen is unknown. This sample was included in a study of monozygotic twins with inflammatory bowel disease. The blood volume drawn from each donor was around 2.6 ml. cDNA for TCRalpha and TCRbeta was amplified by nested PCRs of roughly 17 then roughly 10 cycles. With the 5' RACE reads reprocessed, TCRdb shows one record per CDR3 protein and no DNA. Seen in this sample are over 120,000 distinct CDR3 sequences; the ten most common clones hold about 1.2%. The CDR3 runs to 17 residues. The germline CDR1 and CDR2 sequences are LGHNA and YSLEER. Study-level findings and limits: Healthy twins shared more clonotypes with others than IBD patients, most markedly active ones.

The sample consisted of blood. The chain has TRBV4-3 and TRBJ2-2; TCRdb indicates TRBD1, and absent DNA this call remains unverified. The TCR comes from a human donor with ulcerative colitis or Crohn's disease, or a healthy co-twin of an affected twin (not recorded which). The CDR3 spells CASSQGSAGRAAGELFF.